These 30 T cell receptor beta chains share one sample of origin, sequenced in a study of immune cell composition in non-small cell lung cancer. Sequenced by immunoSEQ multiplex PCR; TCRdb stores in-frame clones only, minus some. The top ten clones hold approximately 7.7% of a sample with under 9,000 clones, roughly 68% of them seen once. Sequencing input: lung tumor tissue. The receptors stem from a human donor with non-small cell lung cancer.

The table lists this clone with a few counts. The chain has TRBV5-4 and TRBJ2-5; TRBD1 aligns across 11 bases. The V and J ends lost 0 bases and 10 bases, in that order; junction bases with no gene match: 8. CDR1 and CDR2 from the germline V gene are SGHNT and YYREEE (reference sequence). CDR3 length: 15 residues. CDR3 coding DNA: TGTGCCAGCAGCTTGGAATCCGGGACAGGGGGTAGCCAGTACTTC. As protein: CASSLESGTGGSQYF.

V usage is TRBV5-5 and J usage is TRBJ2-2; no definite D call. This CDR3 comprises 15 residues. Trimming removed 0 bases at V and 0 bases at J, with 6 bases between. Germline values: CDR1 SGHKS, CDR2 YYEKEE (reference sequence). The CDR3 protein is CASSLERTNTGELFF. As DNA, the CDR3 is TGTGCCAGCAGCTTGGAGAGGACGAACACCGGGGAGCTGTTTTTT.

This chain links TRBV7-3 with TRBJ2-1, with 9 positions matching TRBD2. V trimming: 4 bases; J trimming: 1 base; junction bases outside the gene matches: 5. Germline V CDR1 and CDR2: SGHTA, FQGTGA. This CDR3 region has 16 residues. This CDR3 reads CASSSGGGGSYNEQFF. DNA for the CDR3: TGTGCCAGCAGCTCCGGCGGGGGGGGTTCCTACAATGAGCAGTTCTTC.

The chain is built from TRBV6-5 and TRBJ2-1, with 9 bases matching TRBD1. V lost 10 bases to trimming and J lost 10 bases; unmatched junction nucleotides: 14. The CDR3 is 14 amino acids. Germline V gives CDR1 MNHEY, CDR2 SVGAGI. This CDR3 is CATSRDRAFREQFF. The DNA for the CDR3 is TGTGCCACCAGCCGGGACAGGGCTTTTAGGGAGCAGTTCTTC.

The J gene is TRBJ1-4, the V gene TRBV6-5; D remains ambiguous. V lost 6 bases and J 3 bases, leaving 14 bases between the germline ends. Per the germline V gene, CDR1 is MNHEY and CDR2 is SVGAGI. The CDR3 sequence is 15 residues long. CDR3 nucleotides: TGTGCCAGCAGGCCCAGTGGAGCGGCTAATGAAAAACTGTTTTTT. Its translation is CASRPSGAANEKLFF.

The gene calls are TRBV15 and TRBJ2-5, with TRBD2 as a possible D gene (6 bases). This CDR3 has 15 amino acids. Germline V lookup: CDR1 LNHNV, CDR2 YYDKDF (reference sequence). Deletions cut 0 bases from V and 9 bases from J, with 17 bases between. The CDR3 DNA sequence: TGTGCCACCAGCAGAGATATTAGCGTGGGCGGGGCCCAGTACTTC. Translating it yields CATSRDISVGGAQYF. Full variable domain (rest looked up from reference TRBV15 and TRBJ2-5): DAMVIQNPRYQVTQFGKPVTLSCSQTLNHNVMYWYQQKSSQAPKLLFHYYDKDFNNEADTPDNFQSRRPNTSFCFLDIRSPGLGDTAMYLCATSRDISVGGAQYFGPGTRLLVL.

This chain joins TRBV28 and TRBJ1-4; 7 nucleotides agree with TRBD1. The V and J ends lost 5 bases and 6 bases, in that order; junction bases with no gene match: 3. The CDR3 runs 13 residues. Germline CDR1 and CDR2: MDHEN and SYDVKM. DNA for the CDR3: TGTGCCAGCAGTACCAGGGGGGATGAAAAACTGTTTTTT. This codes for CASSTRGDEKLFF.

The gene calls are TRBV7-2 and TRBJ2-7, with 7 bases fitting TRBD1. The CDR3 is 15 amino acids. The trim removed 2 bases at V and 4 bases at J, leaving 8 bases unmatched. Germline V gives CDR1 SGHTA, CDR2 FQGNSA. For the CDR3, the DNA is TGTGCCAGCAGCTTATACAGGGGAAAGAGTTACGAGCAGTACTTC. It is translated as CASSLYRGKSYEQYF.

The chain recombines TRBV4-1 with TRBJ1-2; the D gene is possibly TRBD1 (5 bases). V lost 2 bases and J 5 bases, leaving 24 bases between the germline ends. CDR3 length equals 18 residues. Germline V gives CDR1 MGHRA, CDR2 YSYEKL. The CDR3 DNA sequence: TGCGCCAGCAGCCAACCCATGTGGGGGGAGAGGGGCCTGTATGGCTACACCTTC. Amino acid sequence: CASSQPMWGERGLYGYTF.

This chain joins TRBV18 and TRBJ1-2; D is ambiguous. The length of the CDR3 is 15 residues. Trimming removed 6 bases from V and 6 bases from J, with 20 bases in between. Germline CDR1 KGHSH, CDR2 LQKENI. The CDR3 bases are TGTGCCAGCTCCACCTCGGCGGGTAATAATGATGGCTACACCTTC. It yields the protein CASSTSAGNNDGYTF.

This chain joins TRBV6-5 and TRBJ2-1; TRBD2 aligns across 10 bases. The V gene end was trimmed by 6 bases and the J gene end by 4 bases; junction bases not matched to a gene: 6. Looked up from germline, CDR1 is MNHEY and CDR2 is SVGAGI. This CDR3 comprises 15 residues. As DNA, the CDR3 is TGTGCCAGCAGGGGGGCTAGCGGGGGATACAATGAGCAGTTCTTC. Its protein product is CASRGASGGYNEQFF.

In this sample, this clone turned up a few times. This chain connects TRBV6-4 to TRBJ2-7; the match to TRBD1 covers 9 bases. Germline CDR1 and CDR2: MRHNA and SNTAGT. After removal of 5 bases from V and 2 bases from J, the junction contained 10 bases not matched to a gene. The CDR3 spans 16 residues. CDR3 bases: TGTGCCAGCAGTTATTCACTACGGGACAGGGCCTACGAGCAGTACTTC. Translated, it gives CASSYSLRDRAYEQYF.

A note on this clone: Other nucleotide sequences from this sample produce the same CDR3. The chain combines TRBV5-8 with TRBJ2-3; the match to TRBD2 covers 7 bases. There are 15 residues in the CDR3. V gave up 0 bases and J gave up 1 base; unmatched junction bases: 2. Germline values: CDR1 SGHTS, CDR2 YDEGEE. The CDR3 spells CASSLGLAGTDTQYF. As DNA, the CDR3 is TGTGCCAGCAGCTTGGGGCTAGCGGGCACAGATACGCAGTATTTT.

The V and J genes are TRBV19 and TRBJ2-2, with 12 bases aligning to TRBD2. Germline V gene sequence: CDR1 LNHDA, CDR2 SQIVND (reference sequence). The CDR3 sequence is 18 residues long. V lost 5 bases and J lost 4; bases outside the gene matches: 11. The DNA of the CDR3 is TGTGCCAGTAGTCTACCACTAGCGGGAGGCAGGGTCACCGGGGAGCTGTTTTTT. Its translation is CASSLPLAGGRVTGELFF.

This clone was found once. The CDR3 DNA sequence: TGCGCCAGCAGCCAAGTCGTCTCTAAGGGGACAGATACGCAGTATTTT. It is translated as CASSQVVSKGTDTQYF. J is TRBJ2-3 and V is TRBV4-1; possible D gene TRBD1, 5 bases. The V and J ends lost 1 base and 3 bases respectively, with 14 bases between them. The CDR3 extends over 16 amino acids. Germline loops: CDR1 MGHRA, CDR2 YSYEKL.

The V call is TRBV6-6, the J call TRBJ1-5; 9 bases fit TRBD1. CDR3 length: 14 amino acids. CDR1 is MNHNY, CDR2 SVGAGI, per germline (reference sequence). V was clipped by 5 bases and J by 6 bases; unmatched bases: 5. CDR3 loop: CASSPQGAGQPQHF. The CDR3 DNA is TGTGCCAGCAGTCCACAGGGGGCAGGTCAGCCCCAGCATTTT.

The CDR3 DNA follows: TGTGCCAGCAGTCCCGACAGGGGGGATGAAAAACTGTTTTTT. Amino acid sequence: CASSPDRGDEKLFF. This chain connects TRBV2 to TRBJ1-4; TRBD1 matches 9 bases. This CDR3 is 14 amino acids long. Germline CDR1 SNHLY, CDR2 FYNNEI. With V trimmed by 5 bases and J by 6 bases, 4 bases remained unmatched. The variable domain in full, completed from reference TRBV2 and TRBJ1-4, reads EPEVTQTPSHQVTQMGQEVILRCVPISNHLYFYWYRQILGQKVEFLVSFYNNEISEKSEIFDDQFSVERPDGSNFTLKIRSTKLEDSAMYFCASSPDRGDEKLFFGSGTQLSVL.

This chain's CDR3 is CSVRGNGKETQYF. The CDR3 coding sequence is TGCAGCGTCCGGGGGAACGGGAAGGAGACCCAGTACTTC. The chain has TRBV29-1 and TRBJ2-5; tentatively, D is TRBD2 (6 bases). Trimming shortened V by 6 bases and J by 5 bases, and 16 bases separated the two germline ends. Germline-derived CDR1 and CDR2 are SQVTM and ANQGSEA. This CDR3 contains 13 residues.

The chain combines TRBV19 with TRBJ1-5, with D perhaps matching TRBD1 (5 bases). The germline V gene encodes CDR1 LNHDA and CDR2 SQIVND (reference sequence). Trimming took 7 bases from V and 2 from J, leaving 15 bases between them. The CDR3 is 15 amino acids. CDR3 residues: CASNGRTSRNQPQHF. The CDR3 DNA sequence: TGTGCCAGTAATGGTCGGACATCCCGCAATCAGCCCCAGCATTTT.

V and J are TRBV5-1 and TRBJ2-5, with TRBD1 identical over 11 bases. Germline CDR1 and CDR2: SGHRS and YFSETQ. The CDR3 is 18 amino acids. V was pared by 3 bases and J by 2 bases, with 12 bases of the junction left unmatched. The CDR3 DNA reads TGCGCCAGCAGCTCGTATTCCGGGACAGGGGGTAGGCAAGAGACCCAGTACTTC. It is translated as CASSSYSGTGGRQETQYF. Variable domain in full (rest from reference TRBV5-1 and TRBJ2-5): KAGVTQTPRYLIKTRGQQVTLSCSPISGHRSVSWYQQTPGQGLQFLFEYFSETQRNKGNFPGRFSGRQFSNSRSEMNVSTLELGDSALYLCASSSYSGTGGRQETQYFGPGTRLLVL.

V is TRBV7-8 and J is TRBJ2-5, with TRBD1 matching 7 bases. V dropped 4 bases and J dropped 4; count of bases not matched to a gene: 0. Germline values: CDR1 SGHVS, CDR2 FQNEAQ. CDR3 length: 12 residues. The CDR3 bases are TGTGCCAGCAGCTCAGGGGGAGAGACCCAGTACTTC. Its translation is CASSSGGETQYF.

The chain links TRBV7-2 to TRBJ2-5; 12 nucleotides agree with TRBD1. The V gene's germline CDR1 is SGHTA and CDR2 FQGNSA. V was clipped by 6 bases and J by 5 bases; unmatched bases: 10. The length of the CDR3 is 16 residues. CDR3 nucleotide sequence: TGTGCCAGCAGTCCAATCGGGACAGGGGGCAGGGAGACCCAGTACTTC. It specifies CASSPIGTGGRETQYF.

This clone came up a few times. The chain joins TRBV5-1 to TRBJ2-7, with 11 bases matching TRBD1. This CDR3 spans 16 amino acids. Germline assignment: CDR1 SGHRS and CDR2 YFSETQ. The trim removed 5 bases at V and 4 bases at J, leaving 11 bases unmatched. The CDR3 here is CASSYAGQGAWYEQYF. The CDR3 bases are TGCGCCAGCAGTTATGCCGGACAGGGGGCTTGGTACGAGCAGTACTTC.

This clone has a single count. This chain links TRBV19 with TRBJ2-5, with 9 nucleotides matching TRBD1. The germline gives CDR1 LNHDA, CDR2 SQIVND (reference sequence). Trimming removed 6 bases from V and 4 bases from J; junction bases left unmatched: 6. This CDR3 spans 14 amino acids. CDR3 nucleotide sequence: TGTGCCAGTAGACCCGGGACAGGGAGAGAGACCCAGTACTTC. It codes for CASRPGTGRETQYF.

The rearrangement joins TRBV11-3 to TRBJ2-3; perhaps TRBD2 as D (6 bases). The CDR3 consists of 17 residues. Germline V lookup: CDR1 SGHNT, CDR2 YENEEA. The V end was cut by 5 bases, the J end by 0 bases, with 18 bases between. CDR3 in DNA: TGTGCCAGCAGCCCCCCCTTATGCGGGGCTAGCACAGATACGCAGTATTTT. Translated: CASSPPLCGASTDTQYF.

The CDR3 spells CASTGEGGGTGELFF. The CDR3 bases are TGTGCCAGTACCGGGGAGGGAGGTGGAACCGGGGAGCTGTTTTTT. The chain recombines TRBV19 with TRBJ2-2; 7 nucleotides align to TRBD2. The CDR3 has 15 amino acids. Trimming removed 7 bases from V and 5 bases from J; junction bases left unmatched: 10. Germline V gene data show CDR1 as LNHDA and CDR2 as SQIVND (reference sequence).

V gene TRBV7-3 combines with J gene TRBJ2-7; 7 bases align to TRBD1. J lost 3 bases, V lost 2 bases, and 4 bases had no gene match. CDR1 is SGHTA, CDR2 FQGTGA, per germline. The CDR3 sequence is 14 residues long. The CDR3 DNA follows: TGTGCCAGCAGCTTAGACAGGGATCGCTACGAGCAGTACTTC. Translating gives CASSLDRDRYEQYF.

This clone was detected only once. The gene calls are TRBV6-1 and TRBJ2-5; 8 positions match TRBD1. The CDR3 is made up of 16 amino acids. With V trimmed by 0 bases and J by 5 bases, 8 bases remained unmatched. Germline values: CDR1 MNHNS, CDR2 SASEGT. CDR3 in DNA: TGTGCCAGCAGTGAAGCCGTGACAGGGGTCACGGAGACCCAGTACTTC. Protein product: CASSEAVTGVTETQYF.

The chain carries TRBV9 and TRBJ1-3; 8 bases fit TRBD1. Germline CDR1 and CDR2: SGDLS and YYNGEE. This CDR3 is built from 14 residues. Unmatched junction bases numbered 2, after V lost 6 bases and J lost 0 bases. The CDR3: CASNRGDSGNTIYF. The CDR3, as DNA: TGTGCCAGCAACAGGGGGGACTCTGGAAACACCATATATTTT. The complete variable domain, with remaining parts taken from reference TRBV9 and TRBJ1-3, reads DSGVTQTPKHLITATGQRVTLRCSPRSGDLSVYWYQQSLDQGLQFLIQYYNGEERAKGNILERFSAQQFPDLHSELNLSSLELGDSALYFCASNRGDSGNTIYFGEGSWLTVV.

The chain couples TRBV19 to TRBJ2-1; TRBD2 is a possible D gene (5 bases). The CDR3 has 14 amino acids. Germline V gene sequence: CDR1 LNHDA, CDR2 SQIVND (reference sequence). Between the trimmed V and J ends, which lost 2 bases and 8 bases, there was a span of 13 bases. The DNA of the CDR3 is TGTGCCAGTAGTATACAACGGGGTCGGGATGAGCAGTTCTTC. Its protein product is CASSIQRGRDEQFF.